A single sample is the source of the 18 T cell receptor beta chains below, sequenced in a study of early T cells in non-severe SARS-CoV-2 infection. TCRdb ran MiXCR on the 5' RACE reads and lists one entry per CDR3 protein. Of approximately 71,000 distinct CDR3 sequences in the sample, around 11% are singletons; the top ten hold approximately 2.6%. Source: whole blood, taken at baseline. These receptors were obtained from an adult who was a healthcare worker with PCR-confirmed SARS-CoV-2 infection or an uninfected control (not recorded which).

The chain employs TRBV10-1 and TRBJ2-5, with 8 bases matching TRBD1. The CDR3 extends over 15 amino acids. In germline, CDR1 is WNHNN, CDR2 SYGVQD (reference sequence). Unmatched junction bases numbered 6, after V lost 0 bases and J lost 6 bases. The CDR3 DNA sequence: TGCGCCAGCAGTGAGTCGACAGGGGCGGGAAAGACCCAGTACTTC. This encodes CASSESTGAGKTQYF.

The chain uses TRBV11-2 and TRBJ2-4, with D unresolved. CDR1 is SGHAT and CDR2 is FQNNGV in the germline V gene. The germline V and J ends were trimmed by 5 bases and 1 base, with 12 bases remaining between them. The CDR3 contains 15 residues. The CDR3 loop is CASSPGPWAKNIQYF. CDR3 sequence (DNA): TGTGCCAGCAGCCCCGGACCATGGGCCAAAAACATTCAGTACTTC. Full variable domain (rest looked up from reference TRBV11-2 and TRBJ2-4): EAGVAQSPRYKIIEKRQSVAFWCNPISGHATLYWYQQILGQGPKLLIQFQNNGVVDDSQLPKDRFSAERLKGVDSTLKIQPAKLEDSAVYLCASSPGPWAKNIQYFGAGTRLSVL.

The table lists this clonotype with many counts. The chain recombines TRBV28 with TRBJ2-7; 7 positions match TRBD1. V lost 6 bases and J lost 3; bases outside the gene matches: 11. The CDR3 runs to 15 residues. Germline V gene data show CDR1 as MDHEN and CDR2 as SYDVKM. CDR3 loop: CASSSPGTADYEQYF. CDR3 DNA: TGTGCCAGCAGCTCCCCCGGGACAGCAGACTACGAGCAGTACTTC.

The V gene is TRBV6-5, the J gene TRBJ1-6; 9 positions match TRBD1. V was clipped by 6 bases and J by 0 bases; unmatched bases: 6. The CDR3 runs 17 residues. From germline, CDR1 is MNHEY and CDR2 SVGAGI. CDR3 in amino acids: CASSRDRGSSYNSPLHF. The DNA of the CDR3 is TGTGCCAGCAGCCGAGACAGGGGGAGCTCCTATAATTCACCCCTCCACTTT.

There are many counts of this clonotype. The CDR3 protein is CASSQGRGHGYGYTF. The DNA for the CDR3 is TGTGCCAGCAGCCAAGGAAGGGGACACGGCTATGGCTACACCTTC. The chain uses TRBV3-1 and TRBJ1-2; possible D gene TRBD1, 6 bases. The CDR3 sequence is 15 residues long. The V end was cut by 1 base, the J end by 4 bases, with 13 bases between. Per germline, CDR1 LGHDT and CDR2 YNNKEL (reference sequence).

This clonotype was observed a handful of times. The rearrangement joins TRBV29-1 to TRBJ2-2; no firm D call. This CDR3 has 16 residues. Trimming took 5 bases from V and 6 from J, leaving 22 bases between them. The germline gives CDR1 SQVTM, CDR2 ANQGSEA. CDR3 DNA sequence: TGCAGCGTTACCCCTGATGTCGGGCCTGGGTCCGGGGAGCTGTTTTTT. Translated, it gives CSVTPDVGPGSGELFF.

J is TRBJ2-3 and V is TRBV9, with a weak D call TRBD2 (5 bases). V dropped 3 bases and J dropped 6 bases, with 11 bases sitting between them. The CDR3 loop spans 13 amino acids. Germline CDR1 and CDR2: SGDLS and YYNGEE. CDR3 protein: CASSERWRDTQYF. The CDR3 DNA follows: TGTGCCAGCAGCGAGAGGTGGAGGGATACGCAGTATTTT.

This clonotype was seen only a few times. The chain recombines TRBV5-8 with TRBJ2-1, with a tentative D call TRBD1 (6 bases). V shed 5 bases and J shed 1 base, with 16 bases lying between them. This CDR3 comprises 16 residues. Germline V lookup: CDR1 SGHTS, CDR2 YDEGEE. The CDR3 DNA reads as TGTGCCAGCAGATTTCGGGTCGGGACATCCTACAATGAGCAGTTCTTC. Translated: CASRFRVGTSYNEQFF.

This clonotype has a handful of counts. This chain uses TRBV7-2 with TRBJ1-1; weak D call: TRBD1 (5 bases). This CDR3 contains 13 residues. The V end lost 5 bases, the J end lost 10 bases, and 17 bases lay between the germline ends. CDR1 and CDR2 from the germline V gene are SGHTA and FQGNSA. CDR3 amino acids: CASSHVNLGGAFF. CDR3 sequence (DNA): TGTGCCAGCAGCCACGTGAATTTGGGGGGAGCTTTCTTT.

This clonotype turned up a few times. This could be a read error, since a much larger clone is one nucleotide away. The chain employs TRBV27 and TRBJ2-7; 8 nucleotides align to TRBD1. Germline V CDR1 and CDR2: MNHEY, SMNVEV (reference sequence). The CDR3 spans 12 residues. The V segment lost 6 bases and the J segment 2 bases; nucleotides outside the gene matches: 0. CDR3: CASRDRAYEQYF. The CDR3 bases are TGTGCCAGCAGGGACAGGGCCTACGAGCAGTACTTC.

The chain joins TRBV10-1 to TRBJ1-1; D is unclear. The CDR3 is 13 amino acids. V shed 0 bases and J shed 1 base, with 3 bases lying between them. Per the germline V gene, CDR1 is WNHNN and CDR2 is SYGVQD (reference sequence). The CDR3 is CASSESGNTEAFF. The CDR3 DNA reads as TGCGCCAGCAGTGAGTCGGGGAACACTGAAGCTTTCTTT.

There are a few counts of this clonotype. This chain joins TRBV7-8 and TRBJ2-1; TRBD2 is a possible D gene (5 bases). Germline V lookup: CDR1 SGHVS, CDR2 FQNEAQ. This CDR3 has 12 residues. Trimming removed 7 bases at V and 8 bases at J, with 12 bases between. CDR3 sequence (DNA): TGTGCCAGCACCCTGGAGGATGATGAGCAGTTCTTC. Amino acids: CASTLEDDEQFF.

This clonotype was found a few times. The V and J genes are TRBV2 and TRBJ2-2; the match to TRBD1 covers 9 bases. The CDR3 has 13 residues. With V trimmed by 6 bases and J by 6 bases, 2 bases remained unmatched. CDR1 and CDR2 from the germline V gene are SNHLY and FYNNEI. The chain's CDR3 is CASRTGGAGELFF. Written as DNA, the CDR3 is TGTGCCAGCAGGACAGGGGGGGCCGGGGAGCTGTTTTTT.

This clonotype was observed many times. V usage is TRBV7-9 and J usage is TRBJ1-1, with unresolved D. Trimming took 2 bases from V and 2 from J, leaving 9 bases between them. Germline assignment: CDR1 SEHNR and CDR2 FQNEAQ (reference sequence). The CDR3 contains 14 residues. The CDR3 sequence is CASSLHEINTEAFF. CDR3 DNA sequence: TGTGCCAGCAGCTTACACGAGATTAACACTGAAGCTTTCTTT.

The sample holds a few counts of this clonotype. The junction departs from germline at one end; a sequencing error may be responsible. The rearrangement uses TRBV18 and TRBJ1-5, with unresolved D. The CDR3 sequence is 15 residues long. Germline CDR1 and CDR2: KGHSH and LQKENI. The CDR3 DNA follows: TGTGCCAGCTTGGTGGGCCCTACCGCCAATCGGCCCCAGCATTTT. This gives the protein CASLVGPTANRPQHF.

This clonotype was detected only a few times. The CDR3 loop is CASSPQGGGVYEQFF. The CDR3 DNA is TGTGCCAGCTCACCCCAGGGGGGGGGCGTATATGAGCAGTTCTTC. The genes are TRBV18 and TRBJ2-1, with D possibly being TRBD1 or TRBD2 (7 bases each). The CDR3 spans 15 residues. Looked up from germline, CDR1 is KGHSH and CDR2 is LQKENI. V was pared by 3 bases and J by 8 bases, with 17 bases between. The entire variable domain, with the rest obtained from reference TRBV18 and TRBJ2-1, is as follows: NAGVMQNPRHLVRRRGQEARLRCSPMKGHSHVYWYRQLPEEGLKFMVYLQKENIIDESGMPKERFSAEFPKEGPSILRIQQVVRGDSAAYFCASSPQGGGVYEQFFGPGTRLTVL.

The V and J genes are TRBV19 and TRBJ1-5, with D maybe TRBD1 (5 bases). Germline assignment: CDR1 LNHDA and CDR2 SQIVND (reference sequence). The V end was cut by 0 bases, the J end by 8 bases, with 20 bases between. This CDR3 is 17 amino acids long. CDR3 DNA: TGTGCCAGTAGTATAGATGCGCGAGGGACGGGATTGGAGCCCCAGCATTTT. Translation: CASSIDARGTGLEPQHF. The full variable domain, with the rest looked up from reference TRBV19 and TRBJ1-5, is DGGITQSPKYLFRKEGQNVTLSCEQNLNHDAMYWYRQDPGQGLRLIYYSQIVNDFQKGDIAEGYSVSREKKESFPLTVTSAQKNPTAFYLCASSIDARGTGLEPQHFGDGTRLSIL.

V and J are TRBV10-3 and TRBJ2-7, with 7 nucleotides matching TRBD2. Germline V gene data show CDR1 as ENHRY and CDR2 as SYGVKD. Trimming cost V 5 bases and J 2 bases; bases outside gene matches: 18. CDR3 length equals 18 residues. CDR3 DNA: TGTGCCATCAGTCCCGCTTGGGGAGGGAGAGGGAATCCCTACGAGCAGTACTTC. It encodes CAISPAWGGRGNPYEQYF.